These 2 T cell receptor beta chains were sequenced from one sample in a study of blood T cell repertoires in COVID-19. TCRdb's table, derived via immunoSEQ multiplex PCR, lists solely in-frame clones and lacks some. This table holds under 400,000 clones, around 87% found once. Sequenced: PBMCs or T cells enriched from blood (not recorded which). The receptors stem from a man aged 40-50 years in a cohort exposed to, infected with or recovered from COVID-19 (not recorded which).

This sequence joins TRBV2 and TRBJ1-2; TRBD1 agrees at 10 bases. The J segment lost 3 bases and the V segment lost 6 bases, leaving 7 bases of the junction unmatched. Germline CDR1 SNHLY, CDR2 FYNNEI. CDR3 length: 15 residues. The CDR3 DNA sequence: TGTGCCAGCAGAAGATCCGGGACAGGGGACTATGGCTACACCTTC. Its protein is CASRRSGTGDYGYTF.

The chain has TRBV4-2 and TRBJ2-7, with 7 bases that match TRBD1. Looked up from germline, CDR1 is LGHNA and CDR2 is YNFKEQ. V shed 3 bases, J shed 5 bases, and the junction held 13 bases outside the gene matches. There are 16 residues in the CDR3. The CDR3 DNA is TGTGCCAGCAGCCACCCGCTAGGGGGACAGATCGACGAGCAGTACTTC. Protein sequence: CASSHPLGGQIDEQYF.